The clone carrying this T cell receptor (beta chain) was observed a handful of times. Profiled with immunoSEQ multiplex PCR; TCRdb holds only in-frame clones, not every one. The table shows 60,000 to 75,000 clones, with 80% to 85% occurring only once. The data are from a study of blood T cell repertoires in COVID-19. Per the germline V gene, CDR1 is SGHTA and CDR2 is FQGNSA. CDR3 length: 12 amino acids. V gave up 4 bases and J gave up 3 bases, with 4 bases separating them. The gene calls are TRBV7-2 and TRBJ2-1; D remains ambiguous. Sequencing input: peripheral blood. This receptor was taken from a woman older than 75 with acute or convalescent COVID-19. The DNA for the CDR3 is TGTGCCAGCAGCTCCCGCTACAATGAGCAGTTCTTC. Its translation is CASSSRYNEQFF.